This record covers a single T cell receptor (beta chain). The data were taken from a study of long-term antiretroviral therapy in people with HIV. Germline CDR1 reads MDHEN; CDR2 reads SYDVKM. The CDR3 runs to 14 residues. With 6 bases removed from V and 1 base from J, the gap between germline ends came to 12 bases. They ran version v3.0 of the immunoSEQ assay at survey level. Profiling relied on immunoSEQ multiplex PCR, and the TCRdb table lists in-frame clones only, not all of them. The repertoire holds some 17,000 clones, with over 70% as singletons. The chain joins TRBV28 to TRBJ1-1; the D gene is possibly TRBD1 (6 bases). The sequencing used unsorted PBMCs, collected less than 2.2 years before starting antiretroviral therapy. The source of this sequence is a young man with HIV. The CDR3 region has the DNA TGTGCCAGCAGGTCTCCGGGACAGAACACTGAAGCTTTCTTT. This sequence encodes CASRSPGQNTEAFF.